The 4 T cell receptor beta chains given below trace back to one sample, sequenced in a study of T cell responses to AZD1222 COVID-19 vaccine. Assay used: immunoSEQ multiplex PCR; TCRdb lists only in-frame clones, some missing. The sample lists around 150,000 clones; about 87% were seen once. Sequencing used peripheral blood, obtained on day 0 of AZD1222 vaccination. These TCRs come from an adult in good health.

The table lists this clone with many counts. CDR3 sequence: CASSLRNPGQGGSPLHF. CDR3 nucleotides: TGTGCCAGCAGTTTACGGAATCCGGGACAGGGTGGTTCACCCCTCCACTTT. V and J are TRBV27 and TRBJ1-6; 9 bases are a match to TRBD1. CDR3 length: 17 residues. The trim removed 2 bases at V and 9 bases at J, leaving 11 bases unmatched. Germline lookup yields CDR1 MNHEY and CDR2 SMNVEV (reference sequence).

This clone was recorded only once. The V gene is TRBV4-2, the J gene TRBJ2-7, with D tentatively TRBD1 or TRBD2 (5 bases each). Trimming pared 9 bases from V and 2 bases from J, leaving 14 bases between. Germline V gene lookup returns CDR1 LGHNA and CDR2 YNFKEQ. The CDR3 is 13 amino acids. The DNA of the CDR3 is TGTGCCAGTAGTAAGGAGGACACCTACGAGCAGTACTTC. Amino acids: CASSKEDTYEQYF.

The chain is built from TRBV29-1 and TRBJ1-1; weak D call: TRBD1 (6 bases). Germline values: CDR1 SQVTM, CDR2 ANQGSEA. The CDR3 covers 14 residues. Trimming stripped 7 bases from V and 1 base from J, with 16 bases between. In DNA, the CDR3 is TGCAGCGCCCGAACCGGCAGGGGGAACACTGAAGCTTTCTTT. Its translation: CSARTGRGNTEAFF. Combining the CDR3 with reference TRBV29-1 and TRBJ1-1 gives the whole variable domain SAVISQKPSRDICQRGTSLTIQCQVDSQVTMMFWYRQQPGQSLTLIATANQGSEATYESGFVIDKFPISRPNLTFSTLTVSNMSPEDSSIYLCSARTGRGNTEAFFGQGTRLTVV.

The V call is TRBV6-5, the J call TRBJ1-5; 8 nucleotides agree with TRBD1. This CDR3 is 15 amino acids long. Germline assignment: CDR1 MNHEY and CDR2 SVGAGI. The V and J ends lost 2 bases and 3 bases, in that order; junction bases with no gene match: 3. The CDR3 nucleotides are TGTGCCAGCAGTTACGCACAGGGGGACAATCAGCCCCAGCATTTT. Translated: CASSYAQGDNQPQHF.